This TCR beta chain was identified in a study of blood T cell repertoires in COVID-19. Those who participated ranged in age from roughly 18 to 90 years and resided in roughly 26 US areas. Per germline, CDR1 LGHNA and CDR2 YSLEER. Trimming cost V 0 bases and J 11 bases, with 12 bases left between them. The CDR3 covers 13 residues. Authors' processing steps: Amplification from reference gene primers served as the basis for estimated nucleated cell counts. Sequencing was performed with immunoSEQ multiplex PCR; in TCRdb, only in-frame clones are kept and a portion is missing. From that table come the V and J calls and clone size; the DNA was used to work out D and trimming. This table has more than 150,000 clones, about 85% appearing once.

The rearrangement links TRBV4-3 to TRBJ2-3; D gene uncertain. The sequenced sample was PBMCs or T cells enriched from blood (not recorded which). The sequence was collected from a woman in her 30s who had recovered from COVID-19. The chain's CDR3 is CASSQDSTVRQYF. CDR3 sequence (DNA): TGCGCCAGCAGCCAAGATAGTACAGTGAGGCAGTATTTT.